This is a list of T cell receptor beta chains from one sample in a study of cytomegalovirus exposure and HLA in healthy donors. Clones were sequenced by immunoSEQ multiplex PCR, and TCRdb holds only the in-frame ones, with some missing. This table has around 99,000 clones, approximately 76% appearing once. Sequenced: PBMCs. All receptors derive from a man younger than 30 in good health and CMV-seronegative. Both conserved end residues are part of each CDR3. The D gene is left open where the match is weak. Clone size is not always given. Where it is, it says once, few, many or a class for expanded clones.

v_gene	d_gene	abundance	j_gene	CDR3aa	CDR3nt
TRBV15	TRBD1	-	TRBJ1-2	CATSRGTGLTNYGYTF	TGTGCCACCAGCAGGGGGACAGGACTAACTAACTATGGCTACACCTTC
TRBV29-1	-	once	TRBJ1-2	CSARQATNYGYTF	TGCAGCGCCAGACAGGCGACTAACTATGGCTACACCTTC
TRBV4-1	TRBD1	-	TRBJ2-5	CASKEEPGQGEETQYF	TGCGCCAGCAAAGAGGAACCGGGACAGGGGGAAGAGACCCAGTACTTC
TRBV9	-	few	TRBJ1-2	CASSVDSGNYGYPF	TGTGCCAGCAGCGTAGACTCCGGTAACTATGGCTACCCCTTC
TRBV28	-	-	TRBJ1-4	CASSLPGGANEKLFF	TGTGCCAGCAGTCTCCCTGGGGGGGCTAATGAAAAACTGTTTTTT
TRBV14	TRBD1	few	TRBJ2-7	CASSQGPGGASEQYF	TGTGCCAGCAGCCAAGGGCCAGGGGGCGCTTCCGAGCAGTACTTC
TRBV9	-	-	TRBJ1-1	CASSLTGLNTEAFF	TGTGCCAGCAGCTTGACAGGACTGAACACTGAAGCTTTCTTT
TRBV29-1	-	-	TRBJ1-1	CSGGRVGAEAFF	TGCAGCGGCGGGAGGGTAGGCGCTGAAGCTTTCTTT
TRBV6-6	TRBD1	-	TRBJ1-1	CASSYGTAAPEAFF	TGTGCCAGCAGTTACGGGACAGCTGCCCCTGAAGCTTTCTTT
TRBV7-2	TRBD2	-	TRBJ2-5	CASSLSAGGPQYF	TGTGCCAGCAGCTTATCAGCGGGGGGGCCCCAGTACTTC
TRBV18	-	-	TRBJ1-1	CASSPLATEAFF	TGTGCCAGCTCACCACTGGCCACTGAAGCTTTCTTT
TRBV10-3	-	-	TRBJ2-7	CAISEAGPSSYEQYF	TGTGCCATCAGTGAGGCAGGGCCAAGCTCCTACGAGCAGTACTTC
TRBV5-4	-	-	TRBJ1-1	CASRATVNTEAFF	TGTGCCAGCAGGGCGACAGTGAACACTGAAGCTTTCTTT
TRBV4-3	-	-	TRBJ1-1	CASSPDYDRSNTEAFF	TGCGCCAGCAGCCCAGACTACGACAGGTCAAACACTGAAGCTTTCTTT
TRBV2	-	-	TRBJ2-7	CASSEVGLSYEQYF	TGTGCCAGCAGTGAAGTGGGACTCTCCTACGAGCAGTACTTC
TRBV5-6	-	-	TRBJ1-3	CASSLGRGRSGNTIYF	TGTGCCAGCAGCTTGGGAAGAGGGCGCTCTGGAAACACCATATATTTT
TRBV6-1	-	-	TRBJ1-2	CASSALRGGGSGYTF	TGTGCCAGCAGTGCCCTTCGGGGGGGCGGCAGTGGCTACACCTTC
TRBV5-4	-	-	TRBJ1-2	CASSLDLGDGYTF	TGTGCCAGCAGCTTGGACCTAGGGGATGGCTACACCTTC
TRBV6-5	TRBD1	-	TRBJ1-2	CASSQAQGKGYTF	TGTGCCAGCAGCCAGGCACAGGGGAAGGGCTACACCTTC
TRBV5-5	-	once	TRBJ2-7	CASSPYYEQYF	TGTGCCAGCAGCCCGTACTACGAGCAGTACTTC
TRBV14	-	few	TRBJ1-1	CASSQDLPGRGAFF	TGTGCCAGCAGCCAAGACCTTCCCGGGAGAGGAGCTTTCTTT
TRBV5-4	-	-	TRBJ2-5	CASSLSGGTGRETQYF	TGTGCCAGCAGCTTGTCAGGGGGGACGGGTCGGGAGACCCAGTACTTC
TRBV25-1	TRBD1	few	TRBJ1-1	CASSLGQGGGFF	TGTGCCAGCAGCCTCGGACAGGGTGGAGGGTTCTTT
TRBV25-1	TRBD1	-	TRBJ2-7	CASSGQAAYEQYF	TGTGCCAGCTCGGGACAGGCCGCCTACGAGCAGTACTTC
TRBV2	-	-	TRBJ1-5	CASSEPGTRNQPQHF	TGTGCCAGCAGTGAACCCGGGACAAGAAATCAGCCCCAGCATTTT
TRBV10-3	-	-	TRBJ1-4	CATSGEPNEKLFF	TGTGCCACCTCAGGGGAGCCTAATGAAAAACTGTTTTTT
TRBV28	TRBD1	-	TRBJ1-2	CASSLLDREHGYTF	TGTGCCAGCAGTTTATTGGACAGGGAACATGGCTACACCTTC
TRBV4-2	TRBD2	-	TRBJ2-3	CASSQTGGDADTQYF	TGTGCCAGCAGCCAAACCGGGGGGGACGCAGATACGCAGTATTTT
TRBV9	TRBD1	-	TRBJ1-1	CASTPKDRGLNTEAFF	TGTGCCAGCACACCTAAGGACAGGGGACTGAACACTGAAGCTTTCTTT